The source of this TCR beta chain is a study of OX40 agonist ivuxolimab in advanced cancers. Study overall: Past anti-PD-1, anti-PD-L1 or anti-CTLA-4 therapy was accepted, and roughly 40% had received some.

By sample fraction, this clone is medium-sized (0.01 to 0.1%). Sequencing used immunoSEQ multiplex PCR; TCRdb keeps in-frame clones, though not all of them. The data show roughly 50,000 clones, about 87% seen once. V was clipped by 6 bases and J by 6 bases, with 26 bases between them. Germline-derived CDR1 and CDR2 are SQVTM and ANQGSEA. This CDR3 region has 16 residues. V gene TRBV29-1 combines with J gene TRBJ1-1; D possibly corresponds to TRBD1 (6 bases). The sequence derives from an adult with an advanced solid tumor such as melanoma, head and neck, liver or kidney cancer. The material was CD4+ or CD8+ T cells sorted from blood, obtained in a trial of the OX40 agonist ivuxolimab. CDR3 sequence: CSVPRWIEGVGAEAFF. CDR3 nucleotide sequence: TGCAGCGTCCCGAGGTGGATTGAGGGGGTTGGTGCTGAAGCTTTCTTT.